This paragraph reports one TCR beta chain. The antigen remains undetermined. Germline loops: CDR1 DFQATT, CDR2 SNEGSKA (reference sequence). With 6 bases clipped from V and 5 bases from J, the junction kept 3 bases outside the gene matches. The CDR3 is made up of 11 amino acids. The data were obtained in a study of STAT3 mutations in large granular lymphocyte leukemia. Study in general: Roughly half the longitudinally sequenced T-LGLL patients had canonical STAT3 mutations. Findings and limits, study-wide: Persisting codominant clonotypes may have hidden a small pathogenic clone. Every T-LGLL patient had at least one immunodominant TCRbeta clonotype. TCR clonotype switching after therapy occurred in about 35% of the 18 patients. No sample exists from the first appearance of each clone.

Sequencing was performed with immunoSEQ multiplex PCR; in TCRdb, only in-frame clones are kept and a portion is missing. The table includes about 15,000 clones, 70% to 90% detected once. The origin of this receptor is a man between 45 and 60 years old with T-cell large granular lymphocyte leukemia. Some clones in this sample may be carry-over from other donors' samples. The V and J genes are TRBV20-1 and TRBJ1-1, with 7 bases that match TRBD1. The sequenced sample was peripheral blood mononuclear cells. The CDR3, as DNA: TGCAGTGCAGGGGACAGAACTGAAGCTTTCTTT. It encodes CSAGDRTEAFF.